This TCR beta chain was found in a study of early T cells in non-severe SARS-CoV-2 infection. Whole-study context: Bulk RNA from unsorted whole blood was sequenced; chains were unpaired.

Unique molecular identifier tags were affixed to discrete cDNA molecules. One entry per CDR3 protein results from TCRdb running MiXCR on the 5' RACE reads. The table records tens of thousands of distinct CDR3 sequences, over 20% of them present only once. This clonotype showed up just a few times. Its target is unknown. Study conclusions and caveats: Anti-spike CD8 responses were favored by VDJdb matching, which missed private and CD4 specificities.

CDR3 length: 13 residues. The V and J ends lost 3 bases and 4 bases respectively, with 9 bases between them. The germline V gene encodes CDR1 KGHSH and CDR2 LQKENI. The sample in question was whole blood, obtained at baseline. This TCR derives from an adult who was a healthcare worker with PCR-confirmed SARS-CoV-2 infection or an uninfected control (not recorded which). The chain recombines TRBV18 with TRBJ1-1; D remains ambiguous. CDR3 amino acids: CASSPSSGTEAFF. In DNA form, the CDR3 reads TGTGCCAGCTCACCGAGCAGTGGCACTGAAGCTTTCTTT.